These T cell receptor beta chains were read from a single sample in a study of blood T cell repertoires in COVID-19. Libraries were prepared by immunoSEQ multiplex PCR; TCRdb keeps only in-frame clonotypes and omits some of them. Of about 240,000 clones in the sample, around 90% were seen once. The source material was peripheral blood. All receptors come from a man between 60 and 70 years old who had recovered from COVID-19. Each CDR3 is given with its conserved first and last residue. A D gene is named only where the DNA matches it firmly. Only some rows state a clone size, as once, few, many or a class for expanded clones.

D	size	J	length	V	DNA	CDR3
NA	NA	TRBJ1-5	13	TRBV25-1	TGTGCCAGTCAGGGGCCAGGGGCTCAGCCCCAGCATTTT	CASQGPGAQPQHF
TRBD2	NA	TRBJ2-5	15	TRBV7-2	TGTGCCAGCAGCTTAGCGGGACTAGTGCAAGAGACCCAGTACTTC	CASSLAGLVQETQYF
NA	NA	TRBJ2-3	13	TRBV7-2	TGTGCCAGCAGCTTAGGGGCCTTAAATACGCAGTATTTT	CASSLGALNTQYF
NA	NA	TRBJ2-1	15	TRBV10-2	TGCGCCAGCAGGGACCGGGCGGGCTCCTACAATGAGCAGTTCTTC	CASRDRAGSYNEQFF
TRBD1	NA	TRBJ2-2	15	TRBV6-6	TGTGCCAGCAGACCAGGACAGGGTAACACCGGGGAGCTGTTTTTT	CASRPGQGNTGELFF
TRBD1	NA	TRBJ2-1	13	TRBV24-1	TGTGCCACCGGGGCTAGGGGGCTGAATGAGCAGTTCTTC	CATGARGLNEQFF
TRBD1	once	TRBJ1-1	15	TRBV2	TGTGCCAGCAGTGAAGCGCTTCCGGGACAGAGTGAAGCTTTCTTT	CASSEALPGQSEAFF
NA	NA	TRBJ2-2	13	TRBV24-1	TGTGCCACCAGTGGCAGGTCCACCGGGGAGCTGTTTTTT	CATSGRSTGELFF
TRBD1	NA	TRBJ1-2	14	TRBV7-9	TGTGCCAGCAGCCGGGACAGGGATAGCGGTGGCTACACCTTC	CASSRDRDSGGYTF
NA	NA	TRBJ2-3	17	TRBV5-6	TGTGCCAGCAGCTTGTGGGCTTCGGACTCAAGCACAGATACGCAGTATTTT	CASSLWASDSSTDTQYF
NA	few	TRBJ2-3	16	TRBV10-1	TGCGCCAGCAGTCGGAGGACAGCGATAGGCACAGATACGCAGTATTTT	CASSRRTAIGTDTQYF
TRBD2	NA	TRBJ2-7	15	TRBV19	TGTGCCAGTAAAACGGCGGGGGACCTCTCCTACGAGCAGTACTTC	CASKTAGDLSYEQYF
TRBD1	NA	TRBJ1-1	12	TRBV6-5	TGTGCCAGCAGTTACCGGACAGGGATGGCTTTCTTT	CASSYRTGMAFF
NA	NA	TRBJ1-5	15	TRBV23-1	TGCGCCAGCAACCCCCCGGGGACTCAGGGTGGGCCCCAGCATTTT	CASNPPGTQGGPQHF
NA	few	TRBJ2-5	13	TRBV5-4	TGTGCCAGCAGCTTTCGAGGAACGGAGACCCAGTACTTC	CASSFRGTETQYF
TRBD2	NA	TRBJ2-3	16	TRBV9	TGTGCCAGCAGCGGCGGTCCTAGCGGGGGGAAGTCTACGCAGTATTTT	CASSGGPSGGKSTQYF
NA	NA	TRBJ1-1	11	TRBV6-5	TGTGCCAGCAGTCTCAGCACTGAAGCTTTCTTT	CASSLSTEAFF
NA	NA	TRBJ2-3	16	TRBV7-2	TGTGCCAGCAGCCACACCCCAGGGACTAGCACAGATACGCAGTATTTT	CASSHTPGTSTDTQYF